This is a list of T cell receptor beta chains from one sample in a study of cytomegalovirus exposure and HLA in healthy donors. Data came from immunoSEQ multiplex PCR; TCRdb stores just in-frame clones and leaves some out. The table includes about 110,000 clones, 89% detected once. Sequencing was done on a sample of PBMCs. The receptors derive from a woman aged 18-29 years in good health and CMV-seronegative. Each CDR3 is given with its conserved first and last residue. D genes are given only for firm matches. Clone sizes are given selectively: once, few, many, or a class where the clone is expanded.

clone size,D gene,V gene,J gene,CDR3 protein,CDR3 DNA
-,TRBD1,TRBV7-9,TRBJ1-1,CASSLVQGATEAFF,TGTGCCAGCAGCTTAGTGCAGGGGGCTACTGAAGCTTTCTTT
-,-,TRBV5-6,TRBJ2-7,CASSLIGGFLYEQYF,TGTGCCAGCAGCTTGATTGGGGGGTTTTTGTACGAGCAGTACTTC
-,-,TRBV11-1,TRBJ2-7,CASSLGGASLYEQYF,TGTGCCAGCAGCTTAGGGGGAGCATCCCTTTACGAGCAGTACTTC
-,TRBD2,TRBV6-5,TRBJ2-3,CASSYVGGNTDTQYF,TGTGCCAGCAGTTACGTGGGGGGGAACACAGATACGCAGTATTTT
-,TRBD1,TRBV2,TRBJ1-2,CASRDRSNYGYTF,TGTGCCAGCCGGGACAGATCTAACTATGGCTACACCTTC
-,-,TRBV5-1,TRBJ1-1,CASSLEGGFTTEAFF,TGCGCCAGCAGCTTAGAAGGAGGATTTACCACTGAAGCTTTCTTT
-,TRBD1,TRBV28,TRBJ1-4,CASSLDRGGEKLFF,TGTGCCAGCAGTCTCGACAGGGGGGGCGAAAAACTGTTTTTT
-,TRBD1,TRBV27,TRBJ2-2,CASSLPTGTGKFTGELFF,TGTGCCAGCAGTTTACCGACCGGGACAGGGAAATTCACCGGGGAGCTGTTTTTT
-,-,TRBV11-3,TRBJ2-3,CASSNGLAGIDTQYF,TGTGCCAGCAGCAACGGACTGGCGGGGATAGATACGCAGTATTTT
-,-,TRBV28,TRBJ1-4,CASIPTAVLNEKLFF,TGTGCCAGCATCCCTACCGCGGTCCTTAATGAAAAACTGTTTTTT
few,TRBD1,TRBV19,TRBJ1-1,CASSIPRDSEAFF,TGTGCCAGTAGTATACCCCGGGACAGTGAAGCTTTCTTT
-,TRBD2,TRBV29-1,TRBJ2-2,CSGTSGMVSGELLF,TGCAGCGGAACTAGCGGGATGGTCTCCGGGGAGCTGCTTTTT
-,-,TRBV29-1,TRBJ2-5,CSGRTDLLGTQYF,TGCAGCGGACGGACAGACCTTTTAGGGACCCAGTACTTC
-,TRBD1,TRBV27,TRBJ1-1,CASSSLLSFPSRTGAEAFF,TGTGCCAGCAGTTCTCTCTTATCATTTCCCAGTCGGACAGGAGCTGAAGCTTTCTTT
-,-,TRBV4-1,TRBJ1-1,CASSQGGGGTEAFF,TGCGCCAGCAGCCAAGGGGGGGGTGGTACTGAAGCTTTCTTT
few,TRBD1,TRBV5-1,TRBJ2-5,CASSVGNRGEETQYF,TGCGCCAGCAGCGTGGGAAACAGGGGGGAGGAGACCCAGTACTTC
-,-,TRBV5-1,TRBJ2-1,CASSPMARVSYNEQFF,TGCGCCAGCAGCCCCATGGCCAGGGTCTCCTACAATGAGCAGTTCTTC
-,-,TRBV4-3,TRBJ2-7,CASSPGPAYEQYF,TGCGCCAGCAGCCCTGGGCCCGCCTACGAGCAGTACTTC
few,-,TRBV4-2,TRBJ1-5,CASSQAGGGSNQPQHF,TGTGCCAGCAGCCAAGCGGGCGGGGGTAGCAATCAGCCCCAGCATTTT
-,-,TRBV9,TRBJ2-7,CASSPGGAGAHEQYF,TGTGCCAGCAGCCCCGGTGGGGCAGGGGCCCACGAGCAGTACTTC
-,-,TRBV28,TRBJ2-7,CASSSSLNTYEQYF,TGTGCCAGCAGTTCTAGCTTGAATACCTACGAGCAGTACTTC
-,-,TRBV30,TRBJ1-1,CAWSLTGNTEAFF,TGTGCCTGGAGCTTGACAGGGAACACTGAAGCTTTCTTT
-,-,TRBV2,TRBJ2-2,CASSAANTGELFF,TGTGCCAGCAGTGCTGCGAACACCGGGGAGCTGTTTTTT
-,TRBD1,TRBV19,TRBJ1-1,CASRLQGETEAFF,TGTGCCAGTAGATTACAGGGGGAAACTGAAGCTTTCTTT
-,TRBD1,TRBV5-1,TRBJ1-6,CASSQTGPGATLHF,TGCGCCAGCAGCCAGACAGGGCCGGGAGCAACCCTCCACTTT
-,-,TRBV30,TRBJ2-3,CAWRAAASTDTQYF,TGTGCCTGGAGAGCAGCGGCTAGCACAGATACGCAGTATTTT
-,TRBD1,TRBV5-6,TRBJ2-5,CASSSFKQGARETQYF,TGTGCCAGCAGCTCATTTAAACAGGGGGCACGCGAGACCCAGTACTTC
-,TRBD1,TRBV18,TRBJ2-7,CASSPPSQGQGRSTYEQYF,TGTGCCAGCTCACCACCGAGTCAGGGACAGGGAAGGTCTACCTACGAGCAGTACTTC